This T cell receptor beta chain is from a study of blood T cells in healthy people across ages. The study isolated at least 7 million PBMCs from each sample. Extracted total RNA amounted to at least 6 micrograms for each sample. Study-wide points: When one million T cells were used, diversity estimates were thought to be underestimates.

From germline, CDR1 is MGHRA and CDR2 YSYEKL. This CDR3 is 15 amino acids long. V lost 6 bases and J lost 5; bases outside the gene matches: 9. Of note for this clonotype: Its antigen is not identified.

It was with a sample-barcoded 5' primer and a J-beta primer mix that a second PCR of roughly 6 to 11 cycles was run. One entry per CDR3 protein, called by TCRdb with MiXCR from the 5' RACE reads. The sample shows 1,800,000 or so distinct CDR3 sequences, roughly two fifths of them seen only once. This rearrangement joins TRBV4-1 to TRBJ1-5; 8 bases align to TRBD1. The sample taken for sequencing was blood. The sequence derives from a human donor in good health. CDR3 in amino acids: CASRQRTGIDQPQHF. DNA of the CDR3: TGCGCCAGCAGACAAAGGACAGGGATTGATCAGCCCCAGCATTTT.